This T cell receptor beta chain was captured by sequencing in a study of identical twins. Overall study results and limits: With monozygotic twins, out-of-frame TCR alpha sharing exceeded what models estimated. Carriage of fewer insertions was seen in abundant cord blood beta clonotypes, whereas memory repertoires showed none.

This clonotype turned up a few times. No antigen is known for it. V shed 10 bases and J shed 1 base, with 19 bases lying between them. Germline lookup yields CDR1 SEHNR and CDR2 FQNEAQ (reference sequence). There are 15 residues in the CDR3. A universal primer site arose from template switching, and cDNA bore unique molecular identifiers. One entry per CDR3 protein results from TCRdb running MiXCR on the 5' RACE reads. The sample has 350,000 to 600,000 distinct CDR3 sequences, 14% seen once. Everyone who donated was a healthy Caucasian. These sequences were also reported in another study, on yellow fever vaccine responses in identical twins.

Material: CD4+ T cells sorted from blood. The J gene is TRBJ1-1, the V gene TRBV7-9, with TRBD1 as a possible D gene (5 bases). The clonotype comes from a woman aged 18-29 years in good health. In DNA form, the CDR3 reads TGTGCCACCACAGTCCGGGGGATTGAGAACACTGAAGCTTTCTTT. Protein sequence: CATTVRGIENTEAFF. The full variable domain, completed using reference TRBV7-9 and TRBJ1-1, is DTGVSQNPRHKITKRGQNVTFRCDPISEHNRLYWYRQTLGQGPEFLTYFQNEAQLEKSRLLSDRFSAERPKGSFSTLEIQRTEQGDSAMYLCATTVRGIENTEAFFGQGTRLTVV.